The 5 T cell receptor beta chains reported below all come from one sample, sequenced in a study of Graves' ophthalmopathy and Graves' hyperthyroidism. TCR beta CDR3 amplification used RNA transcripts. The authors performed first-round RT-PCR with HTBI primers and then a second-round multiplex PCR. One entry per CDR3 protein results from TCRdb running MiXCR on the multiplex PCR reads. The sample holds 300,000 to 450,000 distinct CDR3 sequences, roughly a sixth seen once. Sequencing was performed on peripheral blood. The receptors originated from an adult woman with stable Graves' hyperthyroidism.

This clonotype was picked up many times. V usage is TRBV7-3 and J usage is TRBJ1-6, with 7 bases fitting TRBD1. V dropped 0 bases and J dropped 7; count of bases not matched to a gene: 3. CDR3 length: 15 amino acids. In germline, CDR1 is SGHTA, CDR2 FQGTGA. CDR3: CASSLTGTANSPLHF. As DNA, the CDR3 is TGTGCCAGCAGCTTAACGGGGACAGCAAATTCACCCCTCCACTTT.

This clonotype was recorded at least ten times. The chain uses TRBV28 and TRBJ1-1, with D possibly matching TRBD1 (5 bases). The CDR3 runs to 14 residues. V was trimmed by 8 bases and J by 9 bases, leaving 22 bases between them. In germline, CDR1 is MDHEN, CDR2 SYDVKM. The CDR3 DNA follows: TGTGCCAGCCTAACTCAGGGAGGTAGAACTAAAGCTTTCTTT. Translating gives CASLTQGGRTKAFF.

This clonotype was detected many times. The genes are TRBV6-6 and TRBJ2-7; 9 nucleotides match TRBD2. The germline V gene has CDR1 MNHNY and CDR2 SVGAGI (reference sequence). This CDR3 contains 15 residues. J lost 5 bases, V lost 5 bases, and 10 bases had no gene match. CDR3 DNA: TGTGCCAGCAGTCCACAAATTAGCGGGAGCGACGAGCAGTACTTC. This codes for CASSPQISGSDEQYF.

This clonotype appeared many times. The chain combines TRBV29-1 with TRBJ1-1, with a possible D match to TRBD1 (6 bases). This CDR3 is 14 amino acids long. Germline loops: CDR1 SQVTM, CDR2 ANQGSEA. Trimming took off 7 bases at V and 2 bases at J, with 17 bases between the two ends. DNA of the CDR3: TGCAGCGGTACCCCGGACAGCTTCAACACTGAAGCTTTCTTT. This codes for CSGTPDSFNTEAFF.

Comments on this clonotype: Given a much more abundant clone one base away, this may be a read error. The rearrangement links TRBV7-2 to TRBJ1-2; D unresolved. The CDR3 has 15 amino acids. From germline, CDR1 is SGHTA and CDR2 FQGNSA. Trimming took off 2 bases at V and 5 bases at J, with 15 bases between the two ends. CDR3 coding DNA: TGTGCCAGCAGCTTACTTCTGGGAGAAGTATATGGCTACACCTTC. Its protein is CASSLLLGEVYGYTF.